This T cell receptor (beta chain) was captured in a study of cytomegalovirus exposure and HLA in healthy donors. Overall study: The study placed approximately 80% of its roughly 430 genotyped donors in the Caucasian-associated ancestry cluster. Overall study findings and caveats: TCR beta chains numbering under 200 were designated cytomegalovirus-associated. In a later analysis, TCR beta V- and J-gene trimming was associated with a missense DCLRE1C variant. In vitro assays verified that three CMV-associated chains recognized CMV antigens specifically.

Concerning this clone: Its antigen is not known.

PCR amplification relied on 60 Vbeta primers (plus 13 Jbeta primers). Method: immunoSEQ multiplex PCR; TCRdb's copy keeps in-frame clones and lacks some. The table has a few hundred thousand clones, 80% seen once; the top ten hold around 0.33%. This TCR derives from a girl aged 2 to 9 in good health and CMV-seronegative. Sample: PBMCs.

The CDR3 DNA reads as TGTGCCAGCAGCGTAGGGGTCGACTACCGCTCCTACGAGCAGTACTTC. This sequence encodes CASSVGVDYRSYEQYF. The chain joins TRBV9 to TRBJ2-7, with a tentative D call TRBD2 (5 bases). The germline CDR1 and CDR2 sequences are SGDLS and YYNGEE. With 0 bases removed from V and 0 bases from J, the gap between germline ends came to 13 bases. The CDR3 runs 16 residues.